A selection of T cell receptor beta chains follows, all from one sample in a study of post-analysis software for immune sequencing data. TCRdb re-called the PCR reads through MiXCR, storing one row per CDR3 protein. The repertoire has some 260,000 distinct CDR3 sequences, 36% of them found once; the top ten carry around 4.7%. The sequenced sample was blood. These receptors were collected from a girl aged 5-17 years with multiple sclerosis. Each CDR3 is given with its conserved first and last residue. A D gene is named only where the DNA matches it firmly. A row's size may be missing; if present it is once, few, many or a size class.

>TRBJ2-1|TRBD2|few|TRBV15
CATSREKGGGRYNEQFF
TGTGCCACCAGCAGAGAAAAGGGCGGGGGGCGCTACAATGAGCAGTTCTTC
>TRBJ1-1|TRBD1|once|TRBV28
CASSLLGQGEAFF
TGTGCCAGCAGTTTATTAGGACAGGGTGAAGCTTTCTTT
>TRBJ2-1|-|-|TRBV6-2/TRBV6-3
CASSWVAVDEQFF
TGTGCCAGCAGTTGGGTAGCGGTCGATGAGCAGTTCTTC
>TRBJ1-5|TRBD1|-|TRBV5-1
CASSERTGNQPQHF
TGCGCCAGCAGCGAGAGGACAGGAAATCAGCCCCAGCATTTT
>TRBJ1-2|-|few|TRBV20-1
CSALGGYGHTF
TGCAGTGCCCTTGGTGGGTATGGCCACACCTTC
>TRBJ2-5|TRBD1|many|TRBV7-9
CASSPRTGQETQYF
TGTGCCAGCAGTCCGCGGACAGGCCAAGAGACCCAGTACTTC
>TRBJ2-3|TRBD1|once|TRBV12-3/TRBV12-4
CASGHGTGGSDTQYF
TGTGCCAGCGGCCACGGGACAGGGGGATCAGATACGCAGTATTTT
>TRBJ1-2|TRBD1|many|TRBV12-3/TRBV12-4
CASSTRTGGRYGYTF
TGTGCCAGCAGTACCAGGACAGGGGGGAGATATGGCTACACCTTC
>TRBJ2-7|TRBD1|-|TRBV29-1
CSAGDRAIGEQYF
TGCAGCGCCGGAGACAGGGCTATAGGCGAGCAGTACTTC
>TRBJ2-5|TRBD1|few|TRBV7-2
CASSPEGAGETQYF
TGTGCCAGCAGCCCCGAGGGGGCAGGAGAGACCCAGTACTTC
>TRBJ2-1|TRBD1|many|TRBV11-2
CASSLQGTGIGRYSEQFF
TGTGCCAGCAGCTTACAAGGGACAGGGATCGGGAGATACAGTGAGCAGTTCTTC
>TRBJ2-2|-|many|TRBV7-9
CASSLGSRSNTGELFF
TGTGCCAGCAGCTTAGGGTCCAGATCGAACACCGGGGAGCTGTTTTTT
>TRBJ1-1|-|once|TRBV7-6
CASSLKTGTEAFF
TGTGCCAGCAGCTTAAAGACGGGGACTGAAGCTTTCTTT
>TRBJ2-3|-|many|TRBV7-2
CASSLGGVFTDTQYF
TGTGCCAGCAGCTTAGGGGGCGTCTTCACAGATACGCAGTATTTT
>TRBJ2-5|TRBD2|many|TRBV5-1
CDSSSASGIKTQYF
TGCGACAGCAGCTCGGCTAGCGGGATTAAGACCCAGTACTTC
>TRBJ2-7|TRBD1|-|TRBV28
CASSKGATYEQYF
TGTGCCAGCAGTAAGGGGGCTACCTACGAGCAGTACTTC
>TRBJ2-1|TRBD2|many|TRBV5-1
CASSLAGTSSYNEQFF
TGCGCCAGCAGCTTGGCAGGGACTAGCTCGTACAATGAGCAGTTCTTC
>TRBJ2-2|TRBD2|-|TRBV6-6
CASSRTSGSNTGKLFF
TGTGCCAGCAGTCGGACTAGCGGATCGAACACCGGGAAGCTGTTTTTT
>TRBJ2-7|TRBD1|many|TRBV5-6
CASSLGDRFSGYEQYF
TGTGCCAGCAGCTTGGGGGACAGGTTTTCAGGGTACGAGCAGTACTTC
>TRBJ2-7|TRBD2|-|TRBV5-1
CADSLDLAAGYEQYF
TGCGCCGACAGCTTGGACCTAGCGGCGGGGTACGAGCAGTACTTC
>TRBJ2-3|TRBD1|-|TRBV29-1
CSVEGGTGADTQYF
TGCAGCGTTGAAGGAGGGACAGGGGCAGATACGCAGTATTTT
>TRBJ2-3|-|many|TRBV29-1
CSLEGPNTDTQYF
TGCAGCCTTGAAGGACCTAACACAGATACGCAGTATTTT
>TRBJ2-3|TRBD2|many|TRBV20-1
CSAAREGDTQYF
TGCAGTGCTGCGCGGGAGGGAGATACGCAGTATTTT
>TRBJ1-5|-|many|TRBV7-2
CASSLMGNQPQHF
TGTGCCAGCAGCTTAATGGGGAATCAGCCCCAGCATTTT
>TRBJ2-1|TRBD2|many|TRBV24-1
CATSDPSGRSYNEQFF
TGTGCCACCAGTGATCCTAGCGGGAGGTCCTACAATGAGCAGTTCTTC
>TRBJ1-4|-|-|TRBV20-1
CSAPIREKLFF
TGCAGTGCTCCCATCCGTGAAAAACTGTTTTTT
>TRBJ1-5|-|many|TRBV7-2
CASSLAGQPQHF
TGTGCCAGCAGCTTAGCCGGCCAGCCCCAGCATTTT
>TRBJ2-3|TRBD2|once|TRBV7-2
CASSLETLADTDTQYF
TGTGCCAGCAGCTTAGAGACCCTAGCGGACACAGATACGCAGTATTTT
>TRBJ2-3|-|few|TRBV20-1
CSARERRDKRTDTQYF
TGCAGTGCTAGAGAAAGGCGGGACAAGCGCACAGATACGCAGTATTTT
>TRBJ2-2|TRBD1|-|TRBV18
CASSPPRTGGKIGELFF
TGTGCCAGCTCACCACCGCGGACAGGGGGAAAGATCGGGGAGCTGTTTTTT
>TRBJ2-5|TRBD2|many|TRBV4-1
CASSQETGGPETQYF
TGCGCCAGCAGCCAAGAGACGGGAGGGCCGGAGACCCAGTACTTC
>TRBJ2-7|-|many|TRBV7-6
CASSLAVSYEQYF
TGTGCCAGCAGCTTAGCGGTCTCCTACGAGCAGTACTTC
>TRBJ1-1|TRBD1|-|TRBV5-1
CASSLSVTGKNTEAFF
TGCGCCAGCAGCTTGTCCGTGACAGGGAAGAACACTGAAGCTTTCTTT
>TRBJ2-3|-|many|TRBV20-1
CSALLGPGDTQYF
TGCAGTGCCTTGTTGGGACCCGGGGATACGCAGTATTTT
>TRBJ1-1|TRBD1|-|TRBV5-1
CASSLPGQGKGNTEAFF
TGCGCCAGCAGCTTGCCGGGACAGGGAAAAGGGAACACTGAAGCTTTCTTT
>TRBJ2-7|-|once|TRBV6-1
CASSDLGGTSSYEQYF
TGTGCCAGCAGTGACTTGGGTGGGACCTCCTCCTACGAGCAGTACTTC
>TRBJ2-5|-|-|TRBV15
CATSKDRYQVANKETQYF
TGTGCCACCAGCAAAGATAGATACCAAGTAGCGAATAAAGAGACCCAGTACTTC
>TRBJ1-2|-|many|TRBV5-6
CASSNNGRREGYGYTF
TGTGCCAGCAGCAATAATGGCAGGAGAGAGGGCTATGGCTACACCTTC
>TRBJ1-1|-|few|TRBV2
CASSPHLAGTNPEAFF
TGTGCCAGCAGTCCTCACTTGGCAGGGACGAACCCTGAAGCTTTCTTT
>TRBJ2-5|TRBD2|many|TRBV6-1
CASSQRPGLAGAYQETQYF
TGTGCCAGCAGTCAACGACCGGGACTAGCGGGAGCGTACCAAGAGACCCAGTACTTC
>TRBJ1-2|TRBD1|-|TRBV30
CASFPGQGQGGYTF
TGTGCCTCCTTCCCTGGACAGGGCCAAGGGGGCTACACCTTC
>TRBJ1-1|-|many|TRBV9
CASSVAGATEAFF
TGTGCCAGCAGCGTAGCCGGGGCGACTGAAGCTTTCTTT
>TRBJ2-7|TRBD1|few|TRBV12-3/TRBV12-4
CASSPGTGGHEQYF
TGTGCCAGCAGTCCCGGGACAGGGGGGCACGAGCAGTACTTC
>TRBJ2-4|-|few|TRBV24-1
CATSEGGTEKNIQYF
TGTGCCACCAGTGAAGGAGGGACGGAAAAAAACATTCAGTACTTC
>TRBJ2-3|-|-|TRBV30
CAWSVLEGAQYF
TGTGCCTGGAGTGTACTTGAGGGCGCGCAGTATTTT
>TRBJ2-1|TRBD2|many|TRBV3-1
CASSPLAGGDNEQFF
TGTGCCAGCAGCCCTCTAGCGGGGGGTGACAATGAGCAGTTCTTC
>TRBJ2-5|-|many|TRBV29-1
CSVDRVGPPGETQYF
TGCAGCGTTGACCGGGTAGGGCCCCCTGGCGAGACCCAGTACTTC
>TRBJ2-5|-|-|TRBV20-1
CSAPTGLQETQYF
TGCAGTGCGCCGACGGGACTTCAAGAGACCCAGTACTTC